The 14 T cell receptor beta chains presented below share a single source sample, sequenced in a study of preoperative IRX-2 immunotherapy in early breast cancer. The treatment: preoperative locoregional IRX-2 cytokine immunotherapy. Repertoires were generated with immunoSEQ multiplex PCR, while TCRdb's copy carries only in-frame clones and drops some. The sample records about 98,000 clones, approximately 90% being singletons. The material sequenced was tumor tissue, taken after IRX-2 immunotherapy. These TCRs come from a human donor with breast cancer.

The chain uses TRBV11-3 and TRBJ1-3, with D perhaps matching TRBD1 (5 bases). The V end lost 0 bases, the J end lost 6 bases, and 15 bases lay between the germline ends. The CDR3 spans 16 residues. Germline assignment: CDR1 SGHNT and CDR2 YENEEA. CDR3 region: CASSLDWLGDQNTIYF. Written as DNA, the CDR3 is TGTGCCAGCAGCTTAGATTGGTTAGGGGATCAAAACACCATATATTTT.

The rearrangement links TRBV5-1 to TRBJ1-4, with unresolved D. Trimming stripped 1 base from V and 2 bases from J, with 6 bases between. This CDR3 region has 14 residues. CDR1 and CDR2 (germline): SGHRS, YFSETQ. The CDR3 DNA is TGCGCCAGCAGCTTGATGGGGACTAATGAAAAACTGTTTTTT. This gives the protein CASSLMGTNEKLFF.

The chain uses TRBV28 and TRBJ2-3, with 7 bases fitting TRBD2. With 3 bases clipped from V and 2 bases from J, the junction kept 11 bases outside the gene matches. The CDR3 consists of 17 residues. The germline V gene encodes CDR1 MDHEN and CDR2 SYDVKM. The CDR3 coding sequence is TGTGCCAGCAGTTTCCGGCCTAGCGGCAAAAACACAGATACGCAGTATTTT. Protein product: CASSFRPSGKNTDTQYF. Full variable domain (outside the CDR3, taken from reference TRBV28 and TRBJ2-3): DVKVTQSSRYLVKRTGEKVFLECVQDMDHENMFWYRQDPGLGLRLIYFSYDVKMKEKGDIPEGYSVSREKKERFSLILESASTNQTSMYLCASSFRPSGKNTDTQYFGPGTRLTVL.

The chain carries TRBV5-1 and TRBJ2-7; 7 positions agree with TRBD1. The V gene end was trimmed by 4 bases and the J gene end by 6 bases; junction bases not matched to a gene: 10. The V gene's germline CDR1 is SGHRS and CDR2 YFSETQ. The CDR3 is 14 residues long. This CDR3 is CASSPGDSSTEQYF. CDR3 bases: TGCGCCAGCAGCCCAGGGGACAGCTCTACCGAGCAGTACTTC. The variable domain in full, with the rest retrieved from reference TRBV5-1 and TRBJ2-7, is KAGVTQTPRYLIKTRGQQVTLSCSPISGHRSVSWYQQTPGQGLQFLFEYFSETQRNKGNFPGRFSGRQFSNSRSEMNVSTLELGDSALYLCASSPGDSSTEQYFGPGTRLTVT.

CDR3 DNA: TGTGCCAGCAGTCCTTCAGGGACAGGGGGTATCACCGGGGAGCTGTTTTTT. This encodes CASSPSGTGGITGELFF. The rearrangement links TRBV28 to TRBJ2-2; TRBD1 matches at 11 bases. CDR1 is MDHEN, CDR2 SYDVKM, per germline. The CDR3 has 17 residues. With V trimmed by 5 bases and J by 4 bases, 9 bases remained unmatched.

The chain carries TRBV28 and TRBJ1-2; D call uncertain. Germline values: CDR1 MDHEN, CDR2 SYDVKM. This CDR3 region has 14 residues. V dropped 6 bases and J dropped 2 bases, with 13 bases sitting between them. The CDR3 DNA reads as TGTGCCAGCAGCGCCCGACCCGACAACTATGGCTACACCTTC. Its protein product is CASSARPDNYGYTF.

The chain couples TRBV18 to TRBJ1-2; TRBD1 aligns across 11 bases. The germline V gene has CDR1 KGHSH and CDR2 LQKENI. J gave up 8 bases and V 3 bases, and 5 bases lay outside the gene matches. The CDR3 has 14 amino acids. The CDR3 coding sequence is TGTGCCAGCTCACCGCCGGGACAGGGGGGCGGCTACACCTTC. Protein sequence: CASSPPGQGGGYTF.

The genes are TRBV11-3 and TRBJ2-5; D perhaps matches TRBD1 (7 bases). The CDR3 sequence is 14 residues long. Trimming pared 3 bases from V and 6 bases from J, leaving 14 bases between. CDR1 and CDR2 (germline): SGHNT, YENEEA. In nucleotides, the CDR3 is TGTGCCAGCAGCTTCGGGGGACAGAAACAGACCCAGTACTTC. It specifies CASSFGGQKQTQYF.

V is TRBV5-1 and J is TRBJ2-1; D is unresolved. Germline values: CDR1 SGHRS, CDR2 YFSETQ. V shed 1 base and J shed 6 bases, with 11 bases lying between them. The CDR3 is 14 amino acids. As DNA, the CDR3 is TGCGCCAGCAGCTTGAATCAAGCGACCAATGAGCAGTTCTTC. It translates to CASSLNQATNEQFF.

V gene TRBV5-1 combines with J gene TRBJ2-7; tentative D call: TRBD1 (6 bases). Germline CDR1 is SGHRS and CDR2 is YFSETQ. CDR3 length: 15 amino acids. The germline V and J ends were trimmed by 0 bases and 3 bases, with 13 bases remaining between them. The CDR3 protein is CASSLAGDKDYEQYF. DNA of the CDR3: TGCGCCAGCAGCTTGGCCGGGGACAAGGACTACGAGCAGTACTTC.

J is TRBJ2-5 and V is TRBV10-2, with D possibly being TRBD1 (6 bases). Per the germline V gene, CDR1 is WSHSY and CDR2 is SAAADI. V was pared by 1 base and J by 5 bases, with 14 bases between. The CDR3 totals 15 residues. The DNA of the CDR3 is TGCGCCAGCAGTGAGTTTCAGGGGATGAGGGAGACCCAGTACTTC. It encodes CASSEFQGMRETQYF.

There are a few counts of this clone. The V gene is TRBV11-3, the J gene TRBJ2-7, with D possibly TRBD1 on 5 matching bases. CDR3 length equals 15 residues. Trimming took off 5 bases at V and 1 base at J, with 15 bases between the two ends. Germline V gene lookup returns CDR1 SGHNT and CDR2 YENEEA. CDR3 loop: CASSTRTTFSYEQYF. CDR3 bases: TGTGCCAGCAGCACCAGGACAACGTTTTCCTACGAGCAGTACTTC.

The J gene is TRBJ2-2, the V gene TRBV28; unclear D gene. The CDR3 is 13 residues long. Trimming took 1 base from V and 4 from J, leaving 4 bases between them. From germline, CDR1 is MDHEN and CDR2 SYDVKM. As DNA, the CDR3 is TGTGCCAGCAGTTTATCCACCACCGGGGAGCTGTTTTTT. Its translation: CASSLSTTGELFF.

V gene TRBV14 combines with J gene TRBJ2-1; TRBD2 is a possible D gene (6 bases). Germline-derived CDR1 and CDR2 are SGHDN and FVKESK. Trimming took 4 bases from V and 7 from J, leaving 8 bases between them. This CDR3 spans 12 amino acids. CDR3 in DNA: TGTGCCAGCAGCCGTGCGGGGAATGAGCAGTTCTTC. As protein: CASSRAGNEQFF.